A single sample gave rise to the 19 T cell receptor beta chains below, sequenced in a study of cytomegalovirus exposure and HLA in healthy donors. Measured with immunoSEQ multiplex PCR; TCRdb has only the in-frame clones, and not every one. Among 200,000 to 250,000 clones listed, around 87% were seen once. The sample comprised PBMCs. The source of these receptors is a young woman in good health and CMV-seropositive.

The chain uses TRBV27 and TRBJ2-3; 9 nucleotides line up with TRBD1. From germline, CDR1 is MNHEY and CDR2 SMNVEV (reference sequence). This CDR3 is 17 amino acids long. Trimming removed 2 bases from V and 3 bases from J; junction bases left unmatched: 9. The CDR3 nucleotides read TGTGCCAGCAGTTTAGTCGCCGGGACAGGGAAGACAGATACGCAGTATTTT. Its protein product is CASSLVAGTGKTDTQYF.

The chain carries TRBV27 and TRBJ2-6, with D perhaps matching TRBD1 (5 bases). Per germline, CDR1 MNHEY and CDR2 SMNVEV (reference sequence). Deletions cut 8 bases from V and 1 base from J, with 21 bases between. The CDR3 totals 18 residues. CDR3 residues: CASPPTGRGKSGANVLTF. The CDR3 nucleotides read TGTGCCAGCCCGCCCACAGGAAGGGGTAAGTCTGGGGCCAACGTCCTGACTTTC.

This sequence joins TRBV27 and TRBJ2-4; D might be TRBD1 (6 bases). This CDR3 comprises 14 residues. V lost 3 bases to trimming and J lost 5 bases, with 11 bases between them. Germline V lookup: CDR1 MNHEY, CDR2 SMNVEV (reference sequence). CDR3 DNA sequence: TGTGCCAGCAGTTTCAAGACAGGACAAAACATTCAGTACTTC. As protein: CASSFKTGQNIQYF.

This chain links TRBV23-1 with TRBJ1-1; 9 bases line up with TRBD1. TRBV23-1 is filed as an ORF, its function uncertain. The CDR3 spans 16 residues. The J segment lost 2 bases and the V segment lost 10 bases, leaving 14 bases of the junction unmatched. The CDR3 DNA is TGCGCCACCATAGGACAGGGGAGTCCCGGAAACACTGAAGCTTTCTTT. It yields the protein CATIGQGSPGNTEAFF.

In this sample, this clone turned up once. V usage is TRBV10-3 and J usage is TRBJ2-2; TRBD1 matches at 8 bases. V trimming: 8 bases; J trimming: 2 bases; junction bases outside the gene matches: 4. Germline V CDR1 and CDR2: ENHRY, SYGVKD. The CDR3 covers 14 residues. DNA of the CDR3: TGTGCCATCTCTGGGACAGGCAACACCGGGGAGCTGTTTTTT. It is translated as CAISGTGNTGELFF.

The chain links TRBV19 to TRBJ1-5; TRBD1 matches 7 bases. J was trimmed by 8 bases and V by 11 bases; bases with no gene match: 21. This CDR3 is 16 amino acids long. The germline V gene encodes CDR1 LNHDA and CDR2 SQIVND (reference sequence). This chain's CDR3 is CACRGTGDRQFKPQHF. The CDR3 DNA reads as TGTGCCTGCAGGGGAACTGGGGACAGACAATTCAAGCCCCAGCATTTT. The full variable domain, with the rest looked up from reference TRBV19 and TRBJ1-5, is DGGITQSPKYLFRKEGQNVTLSCEQNLNHDAMYWYRQDPGQGLRLIYYSQIVNDFQKGDIAEGYSVSREKKESFPLTVTSAQKNPTAFYLCACRGTGDRQFKPQHFGDGTRLSIL.

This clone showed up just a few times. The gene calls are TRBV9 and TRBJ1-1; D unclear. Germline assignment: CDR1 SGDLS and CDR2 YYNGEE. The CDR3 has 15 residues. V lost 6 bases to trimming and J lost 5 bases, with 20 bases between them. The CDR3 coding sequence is TGTGCCAGCACCCGTTGGGTGGACCCGGGGACTGAAGCTTTCTTT. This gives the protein CASTRWVDPGTEAFF. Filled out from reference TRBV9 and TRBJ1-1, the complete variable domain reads DSGVTQTPKHLITATGQRVTLRCSPRSGDLSVYWYQQSLDQGLQFLIQYYNGEERAKGNILERFSAQQFPDLHSELNLSSLELGDSALYFCASTRWVDPGTEAFFGQGTRLTVV.

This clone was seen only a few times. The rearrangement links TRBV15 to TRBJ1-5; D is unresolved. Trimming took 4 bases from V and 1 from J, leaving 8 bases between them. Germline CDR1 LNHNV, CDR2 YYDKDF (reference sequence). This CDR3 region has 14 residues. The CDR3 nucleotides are TGTGCCACCAGCAACGCAGGAAGCAATCAGCCCCAGCATTTT. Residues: CATSNAGSNQPQHF.

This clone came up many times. Here the CDR3 DNA reads TGTGCCAGCAGTGAATTTACTAGCGACACCGGGGAGCTGTTTTTT. This encodes CASSEFTSDTGELFF. This rearrangement joins TRBV25-1 to TRBJ2-2, with TRBD2 matching over 7 bases. V dropped 1 base and J dropped 3; count of bases not matched to a gene: 2. Germline CDR1 MGHDK, CDR2 SYGVNS. This CDR3 is built from 15 residues.

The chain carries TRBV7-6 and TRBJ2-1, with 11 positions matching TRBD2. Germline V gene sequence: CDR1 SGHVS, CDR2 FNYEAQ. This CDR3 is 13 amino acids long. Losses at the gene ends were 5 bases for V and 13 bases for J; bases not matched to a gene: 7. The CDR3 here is CASSGGTSGPQFF. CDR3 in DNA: TGTGCCAGCAGCGGAGGGACTAGCGGACCTCAGTTCTTC.

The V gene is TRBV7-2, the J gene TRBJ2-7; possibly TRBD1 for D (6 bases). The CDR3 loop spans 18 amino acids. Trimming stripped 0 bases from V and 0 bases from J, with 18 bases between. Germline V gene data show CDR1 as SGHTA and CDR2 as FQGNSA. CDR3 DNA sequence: TGTGCCAGCAGCTTAGCCGGACAAGGGGGAAGATTCTCCTACGAGCAGTACTTC. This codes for CASSLAGQGGRFSYEQYF.

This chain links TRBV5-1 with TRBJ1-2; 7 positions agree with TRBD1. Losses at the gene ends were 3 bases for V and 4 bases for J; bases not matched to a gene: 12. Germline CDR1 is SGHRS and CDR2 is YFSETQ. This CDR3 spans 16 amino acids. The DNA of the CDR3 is TGCGCCAGCAGCTATTGGACAGGCCCGGGCCTCTATGGCTACACCTTC. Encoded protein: CASSYWTGPGLYGYTF.

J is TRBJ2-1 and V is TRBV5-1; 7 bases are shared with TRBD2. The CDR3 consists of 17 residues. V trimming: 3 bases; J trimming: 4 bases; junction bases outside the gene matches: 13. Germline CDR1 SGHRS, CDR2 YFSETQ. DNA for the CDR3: TGCGCCAGCAGCTACCCGACCGGGGCGGGAGTATACAATGAGCAGTTCTTC. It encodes CASSYPTGAGVYNEQFF. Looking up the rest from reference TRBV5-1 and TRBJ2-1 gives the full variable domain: KAGVTQTPRYLIKTRGQQVTLSCSPISGHRSVSWYQQTPGQGLQFLFEYFSETQRNKGNFPGRFSGRQFSNSRSEMNVSTLELGDSALYLCASSYPTGAGVYNEQFFGPGTRLTVL.

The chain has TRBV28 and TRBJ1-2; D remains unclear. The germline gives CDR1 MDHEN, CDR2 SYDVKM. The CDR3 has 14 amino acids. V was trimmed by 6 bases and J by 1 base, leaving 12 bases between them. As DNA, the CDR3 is TGTGCCAGCAGAGAGCCGGGAGATAACTATGGCTACACCTTC. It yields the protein CASREPGDNYGYTF.

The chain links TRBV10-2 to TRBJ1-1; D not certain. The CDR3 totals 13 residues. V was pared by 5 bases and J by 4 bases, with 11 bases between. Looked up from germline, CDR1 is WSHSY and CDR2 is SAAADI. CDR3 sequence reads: CASSRGLTTEAFF. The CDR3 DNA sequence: TGCGCCAGCAGTCGAGGACTTACCACTGAAGCTTTCTTT.

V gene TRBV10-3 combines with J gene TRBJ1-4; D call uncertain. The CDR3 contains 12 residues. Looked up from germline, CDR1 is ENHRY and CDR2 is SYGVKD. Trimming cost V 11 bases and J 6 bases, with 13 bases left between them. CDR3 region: CASNTGDEKLFF. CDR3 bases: TGTGCCTCGAATACGGGAGATGAAAAACTGTTTTTT.

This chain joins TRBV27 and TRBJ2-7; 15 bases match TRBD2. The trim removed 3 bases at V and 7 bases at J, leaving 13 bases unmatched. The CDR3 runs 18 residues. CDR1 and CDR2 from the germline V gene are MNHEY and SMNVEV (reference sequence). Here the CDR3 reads CASSLRTSGRAGLGEQYF. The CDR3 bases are TGTGCCAGCAGTTTGAGGACTAGCGGGAGGGCCGGTCTGGGGGAGCAGTACTTC.

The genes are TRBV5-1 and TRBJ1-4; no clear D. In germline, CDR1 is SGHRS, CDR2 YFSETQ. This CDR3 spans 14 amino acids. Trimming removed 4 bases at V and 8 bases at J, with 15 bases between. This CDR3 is CASSPFMNAEKLFF. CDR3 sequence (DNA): TGCGCCAGCAGCCCCTTCATGAACGCGGAAAAACTGTTTTTT.

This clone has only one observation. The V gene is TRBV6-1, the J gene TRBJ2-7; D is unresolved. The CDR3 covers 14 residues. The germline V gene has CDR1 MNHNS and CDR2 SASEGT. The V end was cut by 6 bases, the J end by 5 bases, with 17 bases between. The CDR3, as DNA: TGTGCCAGCAGCCTTTCGGTAGGAGCGAACGAGCAGTACTTC. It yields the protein CASSLSVGANEQYF.